This TCR beta chain was recovered during a study of Ad26.COV2.S vaccination and SARS-CoV-2 variants. In the study overall: Ad26.COV2.S, an intramuscular injection, was given once or twice 56 days apart.

Per germline, CDR1 MNHNY and CDR2 SVGAGI (reference sequence). This CDR3 has 13 residues. V was shortened by 5 bases and J by 8 bases, with 12 bases between the two germline ends. Stated treatment: around 19 received Ad26.COV2.S at low or high dose, single or two shots; about 5 received placebo; per-sample allocation not given. Sampling occurred on day 63 after the first vaccine or placebo injection. Libraries were prepared by immunoSEQ multiplex PCR; TCRdb keeps only in-frame clonotypes and omits some of them. The sample holds roughly 450,000 clones, 80% to 95% seen once. About this clone itself: What it binds is not known.

Study-level points and caveats: Vaccine recipients showed a spike-specific TCR breadth that was higher than in placebo recipients.

The clonotype was recovered from a person between 18 and 60 years old who received the Ad26.COV2.S COVID-19 vaccine or a placebo. J is TRBJ1-4 and V is TRBV6-6, with D uncertain. The source was peripheral blood, collected in a trial of Ad26.COV2.S vaccine versus placebo. Written as DNA, the CDR3 is TGTGCCAGCAGTACACCTCCAGCAGAAAAACTGTTTTTT. Translation: CASSTPPAEKLFF.